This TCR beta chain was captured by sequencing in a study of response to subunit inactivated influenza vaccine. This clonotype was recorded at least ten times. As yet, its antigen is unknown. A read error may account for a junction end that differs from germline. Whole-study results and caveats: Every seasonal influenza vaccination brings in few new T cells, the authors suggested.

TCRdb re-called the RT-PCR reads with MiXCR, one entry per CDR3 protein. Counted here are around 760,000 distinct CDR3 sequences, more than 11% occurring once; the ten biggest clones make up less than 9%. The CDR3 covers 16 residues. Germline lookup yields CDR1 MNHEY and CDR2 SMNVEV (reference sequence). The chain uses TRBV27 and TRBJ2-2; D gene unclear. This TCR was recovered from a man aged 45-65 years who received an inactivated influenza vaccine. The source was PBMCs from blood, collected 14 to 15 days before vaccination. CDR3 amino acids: CASSLFGQAKTGELFF. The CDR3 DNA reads TGTGCCAGCAGTTTATTCGGGCAGGCGAAAACCGGGGAGCTGTTTTTT.